Below, 25 T cell receptor beta chains from the same sample are listed, as sequenced in a study of T cell responses to AZD1222 COVID-19 vaccine (dated by TCRdb to the early 2020s). In the paper's terms, the time point label means: baseline before first vaccination. Library preparation employed the immunoSEQ multiplex PCR assay. TCRdb retrieved this table from immuneACCESS and kept in-frame rearrangements only. Not all clones are present; in checked studies, unresolved V genes account for under half, and no reason is known for the remainder. This sample has over 85,000 clones in its table, and around 89% of those were observed once. The ten largest make up under 8.5% of the sample. The sequencing used peripheral blood, collected on day 0 of AZD1222 vaccination. The receptors here all came from an adult in good health.

The V and J genes are TRBV29-1 and TRBJ1-4, with TRBD1 identical over 8 bases. This CDR3 is 17 amino acids long. Per the germline V gene, CDR1 is SQVTM and CDR2 is ANQGSEA. V was clipped by 7 bases and J by 0 bases; unmatched bases: 13. This CDR3 is CSASGGQEKPTNEKLFF. CDR3 coding DNA: TGCAGCGCCAGTGGGGGACAGGAGAAACCAACTAATGAAAAACTGTTTTTT.

This chain joins TRBV6-5 and TRBJ2-7, with TRBD1 identical over 7 bases. V trimming: 10 bases; J trimming: 2 bases; junction bases outside the gene matches: 8. The germline gives CDR1 MNHEY, CDR2 SVGAGI. This CDR3 spans 13 amino acids. CDR3 in DNA: TGTGCCACCATTTCGGACAGGACCTACGAGCAGTACTTC. Translated: CATISDRTYEQYF.

This clone was detected once. This sequence joins TRBV28 and TRBJ1-4, with 8 bases matching TRBD1. Trimming removed 6 bases from V and 7 bases from J; junction bases left unmatched: 7. Germline values: CDR1 MDHEN, CDR2 SYDVKM. The CDR3 has 14 residues. CDR3 sequence: CASRWTGHSEKLFF. CDR3 DNA sequence: TGTGCCAGCAGGTGGACAGGGCATAGTGAAAAACTGTTTTTT.

The V and J genes are TRBV7-3 and TRBJ1-1; a possible D gene is TRBD1 (6 bases). Germline V gene sequence: CDR1 SGHTA, CDR2 FQGTGA. This CDR3 region has 19 residues. V lost 2 bases and J lost 0, with 22 bases in between. The CDR3, as DNA: TGTGCCAGCAGCTTAGGGGACAAGGCCCTCCTTATTATGAACACTGAAGCTTTCTTT. The encoded protein is CASSLGDKALLIMNTEAFF.

The rearrangement joins TRBV15 to TRBJ1-4; the D is unclear. The germline V gene encodes CDR1 LNHNV and CDR2 YYDKDF (reference sequence). The V end was cut by 4 bases, the J end by 1 base, with 7 bases between. The length of the CDR3 is 14 residues. The CDR3 spells CATSMEGTNEKLFF. In DNA, the CDR3 is TGTGCCACCAGCATGGAGGGAACTAATGAAAAACTGTTTTTT.

This clone was counted a single time. The germline gene is not matched at one end of the junction; a read error may be the cause. This chain uses TRBV4-2 with TRBJ1-6; D unresolved. The CDR3 covers 15 residues. The germline V gene has CDR1 LGHNA and CDR2 YNFKEQ. CDR3 protein: CASSQVNSNNSPLHF. The DNA of the CDR3 is TGTGCCAGCAGCCAAGTCAACTCCAATAATTCACCCCTCCACTTT.

The chain recombines TRBV4-3 with TRBJ2-7; D might be TRBD2 (5 bases). CDR1 is LGHNA, CDR2 YSLEER, per germline. There are 12 residues in the CDR3. V was pared by 2 bases and J by 4 bases, with 6 bases between. For the CDR3, the DNA is TGCGCCAGCAGCCAACGGGGTTACGAGCAGTACTTC. This codes for CASSQRGYEQYF.

This clone was seen a single time. The chain recombines TRBV7-9 with TRBJ1-1; the D is unclear. Trimming took 2 bases from V and 3 from J, leaving 7 bases between them. CDR1 SEHNR and CDR2 FQNEAQ come from the germline V gene (reference sequence). The CDR3 is 13 amino acids. The CDR3 bases are TGTGCCAGCAGCTTATTTGGGGACACTGAAGCTTTCTTT. Translated: CASSLFGDTEAFF.

There are a few counts of this clone. The chain carries TRBV11-2 and TRBJ1-4, with 7 bases that match TRBD1. With V trimmed by 6 bases and J by 10 bases, 5 bases remained unmatched. In germline, CDR1 is SGHAT, CDR2 FQNNGV. The CDR3 runs 12 residues. The CDR3 sequence: CASRSPGGKLFF. CDR3 in DNA: TGTGCCAGCAGATCCCCAGGGGGAAAACTGTTTTTT. The whole variable domain, filled in from reference TRBV11-2 and TRBJ1-4, reads EAGVAQSPRYKIIEKRQSVAFWCNPISGHATLYWYQQILGQGPKLLIQFQNNGVVDDSQLPKDRFSAERLKGVDSTLKIQPAKLEDSAVYLCASRSPGGKLFFGSGTQLSVL.

About this clone: The same CDR3 also results from other DNA sequences found in this sample. The chain joins TRBV18 to TRBJ2-3; a possible D gene is TRBD2 (6 bases). The CDR3 runs to 14 residues. CDR1 and CDR2 from the germline V gene are KGHSH and LQKENI. V lost 6 bases to trimming and J lost 0 bases, with 10 bases between them. The CDR3 DNA sequence: TGTGCCAGCTCTCGAGCGGGCAGCACAGATACGCAGTATTTT. Protein sequence: CASSRAGSTDTQYF. The whole variable domain, filled in from reference TRBV18 and TRBJ2-3, reads NAGVMQNPRHLVRRRGQEARLRCSPMKGHSHVYWYRQLPEEGLKFMVYLQKENIIDESGMPKERFSAEFPKEGPSILRIQQVVRGDSAAYFCASSRAGSTDTQYFGPGTRLTVL.

Here the CDR3 DNA reads TGTGCCACCAGTCTTAGCGGGAGCTCCTACAATGAGCAGTTCTTC. As protein: CATSLSGSSYNEQFF. The chain carries TRBV15 and TRBJ2-1, with 9 bases matching TRBD2. The CDR3 has 15 residues. V lost 6 bases to trimming and J lost 0 bases; unmatched junction nucleotides: 3. Per germline, CDR1 LNHNV and CDR2 YYDKDF (reference sequence).

This clone has just a few counts. The V and J genes are TRBV29-1 and TRBJ2-7; D might be TRBD1 (6 bases). Germline V gene lookup returns CDR1 SQVTM and CDR2 ANQGSEA. Trimming removed 6 bases from V and 7 bases from J, with 10 bases in between. This CDR3 contains 10 residues. CDR3 coding DNA: TGCAGCGTGGGGGCTGAAGAGCAGTACTTC. Its translation: CSVGAEEQYF.

CDR3 loop: CASSEGQGLNTEAFF. The DNA of the CDR3 is TGTGCCAGCAGTGAGGGACAGGGGCTCAACACTGAAGCTTTCTTT. The V call is TRBV6-1, the J call TRBJ1-1, with 10 bases that match TRBD1. The CDR3 is 15 amino acids. V trimming: 3 bases; J trimming: 2 bases; junction bases outside the gene matches: 3. Germline CDR1 MNHNS, CDR2 SASEGT.

This rearrangement joins TRBV9 to TRBJ1-2; D is uncertain. Germline CDR1 is SGDLS and CDR2 is YYNGEE. V was cut by 0 bases and J by 0 bases, with 18 bases left in between. The length of the CDR3 is 18 residues. The CDR3 is CASSVANRADLSNYGYTF. The CDR3 DNA reads as TGTGCCAGCAGCGTAGCAAACAGAGCCGATCTTTCTAACTATGGCTACACCTTC.

The rearrangement joins TRBV28 to TRBJ1-2, with D maybe TRBD1 (6 bases). This CDR3 has 14 residues. Trimming pared 5 bases from V and 8 bases from J, leaving 18 bases between. Germline V gene sequence: CDR1 MDHEN, CDR2 SYDVKM. The CDR3, as DNA: TGTGCCAGCAGTCAATACACAGGGTTTCGGGGCTACACCTTC. It specifies CASSQYTGFRGYTF.

This chain joins TRBV27 and TRBJ1-5; the match to TRBD1 covers 10 bases. Germline lookup yields CDR1 MNHEY and CDR2 SMNVEV (reference sequence). Losses at the gene ends were 5 bases for V and 6 bases for J; bases not matched to a gene: 7. CDR3 length: 15 amino acids. The CDR3 spells CASSPGTGVFQPQHF. The CDR3 DNA follows: TGTGCCAGCAGTCCCGGGACAGGGGTGTTTCAGCCCCAGCATTTT.

This chain connects TRBV7-2 to TRBJ1-5; no definite D call. From germline, CDR1 is SGHTA and CDR2 FQGNSA. The CDR3 contains 13 residues. V was cut by 5 bases and J by 6 bases, with 11 bases left in between. This CDR3 is CASSPSGFQPQHF. DNA for the CDR3: TGTGCCAGCAGCCCATCGGGGTTTCAGCCCCAGCATTTT.

This chain joins TRBV18 and TRBJ2-3; 7 nucleotides agree with TRBD2. The CDR3 length is 15 residues. Per the germline V gene, CDR1 is KGHSH and CDR2 is LQKENI. The V gene end was trimmed by 1 base and the J gene end by 3 bases; junction bases not matched to a gene: 4. The CDR3 protein is CASSPREGWTDTQYF. The DNA of the CDR3 is TGTGCCAGCTCACCACGGGAGGGGTGGACAGATACGCAGTATTTT. Combining the CDR3 with reference TRBV18 and TRBJ2-3 gives the whole variable domain NAGVMQNPRHLVRRRGQEARLRCSPMKGHSHVYWYRQLPEEGLKFMVYLQKENIIDESGMPKERFSAEFPKEGPSILRIQQVVRGDSAAYFCASSPREGWTDTQYFGPGTRLTVL.

The chain is built from TRBV5-6 and TRBJ1-3, with D maybe TRBD1 (6 bases). Trimming took off 0 bases at V and 6 bases at J, with 10 bases between the two ends. Germline loops: CDR1 SGHDT, CDR2 YYEEEE. The CDR3 length is 14 residues. The CDR3 reads CASSLGRGQNTIYF. The DNA for the CDR3 is TGTGCCAGCAGCTTGGGGCGGGGGCAAAACACCATATATTTT.

This clone was detected only a few times. The genes are TRBV2 and TRBJ1-2; 8 bases align to TRBD1. CDR3 length: 15 amino acids. The germline V gene has CDR1 SNHLY and CDR2 FYNNEI. V trimming: 4 bases; J trimming: 3 bases; junction bases outside the gene matches: 7. The CDR3 loop reads CASSGQGRGDYGYTF. Written as DNA, the CDR3 is TGTGCCAGCAGTGGACAGGGGCGGGGTGACTATGGCTACACCTTC.

This clone came up once. The V gene is TRBV30, the J gene TRBJ1-5; possible D gene TRBD1, 5 bases. The germline V gene encodes CDR1 GTSNPN and CDR2 SVGIG (reference sequence). Trimming stripped 2 bases from V and 5 bases from J, with 13 bases between. The CDR3 runs 14 residues. The CDR3 DNA follows: TGTGCCTGGAGTACGGGGGAAGAGGATCAGCCCCAGCATTTT. Encoded protein: CAWSTGEEDQPQHF.

This chain connects TRBV9 to TRBJ1-3; D not certain. The CDR3 loop spans 14 amino acids. Germline V gives CDR1 SGDLS, CDR2 YYNGEE. The V gene lost 4 bases and the J gene lost 0 bases, with 8 bases spanning the gap. CDR3 sequence reads: CASSLGDSGNTIYF. The CDR3 DNA reads as TGTGCCAGCAGCCTAGGAGACTCTGGAAACACCATATATTTT.

This sequence joins TRBV5-1 and TRBJ1-1, with TRBD1 matching over 10 bases. J was trimmed by 4 bases and V by 2 bases; bases with no gene match: 8. This CDR3 has 16 amino acids. Germline V CDR1 and CDR2: SGHRS, YFSETQ. In DNA form, the CDR3 reads TGCGCCAGCAGCTTAAACTACCGGGACAGGGGCACTGAAGCTTTCTTT. Translation gives CASSLNYRDRGTEAFF.

The chain joins TRBV11-2 to TRBJ1-2, with TRBD1 matching over 7 bases. The CDR3 contains 14 residues. The junction had 10 bases not matched to a gene; V was cut back by 5 bases and J by 7 bases. Germline assignment: CDR1 SGHAT and CDR2 FQNNGV. The CDR3 nucleotides are TGTGCCAGCAGCCAGGGGACAGCTAATTCTGGCTACACCTTC. This codes for CASSQGTANSGYTF.

DNA for the CDR3: TGTGCCAGCAGTTCGACTCCAGCGACTAGCGGCACAGATACGCAGTATTTT. This codes for CASSSTPATSGTDTQYF. The V call is TRBV28, the J call TRBJ2-3; 8 nucleotides line up with TRBD2. The germline V gene encodes CDR1 MDHEN and CDR2 SYDVKM. Trimming took 4 bases from V and 1 from J; bases not matched to a gene: 10. The CDR3 runs 17 residues.